This T cell receptor (beta chain) was sequenced for a study of OX40 agonist ivuxolimab in advanced cancers. Study information: Eligibility admitted prior anti-PD-1, anti-PD-L1 or anti-CTLA-4 therapy; about 42% had some.

V was pared by 1 base and J by 2 bases, with 22 bases between. This CDR3 region has 19 residues. CDR1 and CDR2 from the germline V gene are SGDLS and YYNGEE. General observations from the study: Low normalized T-cell clonal expansion was additionally recorded for some nonresponders.

Patients were ineligible given autoimmune disease history or systemic immunosuppression. The investigators sampled blood at baseline, at cycle 4 day 1, and at cycle 7 day 1. TCRdb's copy holds only in-frame clones and misses some; the assay was immunoSEQ multiplex PCR. The table lists around 26,000 clones, under 95% of them singletons, with 49% in the top ten. As to this clone: Its antigen is unknown.

V gene TRBV9 combines with J gene TRBJ1-3, with D maybe TRBD1 (6 bases). The sequencing here drew on CD4+ or CD8+ T cells sorted from blood, taken in a trial of the OX40 agonist ivuxolimab. This receptor was obtained from an adult with an advanced solid tumor such as melanoma, head and neck, liver or kidney cancer. As DNA, the CDR3 is TGTGCCAGCAGCGTAATGCCTGTTGGATGGGGGGACACTGGAAACACCATATATTTT. This translates into CASSVMPVGWGDTGNTIYF.